This TCR beta chain was profiled in a study of control samples from healthy donors and cancer patients (dated by TCRdb to 2018 to 2021). The CDR3 goes from the cysteine to the phenylalanine over 15 residues. Only the CDR3 part of the read is kept: 45 bases, read in frame from the first base. CDR1 and CDR2 are read off the germline V gene as SNHLY and FYNNEI. V gives up 1 base and J gives up 9 bases, and the segment between their germline ends measures 16 bases. Libraries were constructed by the immunoSEQ multiplex PCR assay. TCRdb took this table from immuneACCESS and kept in-frame rearrangements with V and J called. Such tables lack part of the clones; where checked against another copy, unresolved V genes explain under half of the gap, and the rest is unexplained. The table for this sample lists approximately 150,000 clones; 92% of them were counted only once. Of the sample, 0.68% is held by the ten largest clones.

Comment on this clone: Its specific antigen is unknown. No quality values exist for individual bases; no much larger clone is one base distant.

The receptor was derived from a woman in her thirties in good health. The sample comprised blood. This sequence uses TRBV2 and TRBJ2-1, with the D gene too uncertain to name. This receptor has the CDR3 CASSEDSILMGEQFF. Read as DNA, the sequence is TGTGCCAGCAGTGAAGACTCGATTTTGATGGGTGAGCAGTTCTTC.